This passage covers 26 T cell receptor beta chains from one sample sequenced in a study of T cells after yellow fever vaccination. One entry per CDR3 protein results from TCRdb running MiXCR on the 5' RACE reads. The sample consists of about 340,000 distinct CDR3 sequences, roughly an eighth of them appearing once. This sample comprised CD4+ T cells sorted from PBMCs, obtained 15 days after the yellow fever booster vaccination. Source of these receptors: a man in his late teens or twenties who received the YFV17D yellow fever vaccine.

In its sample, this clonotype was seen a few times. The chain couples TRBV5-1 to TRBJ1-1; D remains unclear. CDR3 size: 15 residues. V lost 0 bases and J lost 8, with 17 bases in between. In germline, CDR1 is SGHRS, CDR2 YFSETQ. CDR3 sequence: CASSLAGNWGVEAFF. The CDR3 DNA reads TGCGCCAGCAGCTTGGCCGGGAATTGGGGAGTGGAAGCTTTCTTT.

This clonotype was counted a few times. The CDR3, as DNA: TGTGCCAGCAGCTCAAGGGGAAGTGAGCCCCAGCATTTT. This codes for CASSSRGSEPQHF. The chain joins TRBV7-9 to TRBJ1-5, with D possibly TRBD1 on 5 matching bases. This CDR3 has 13 residues. Germline V lookup: CDR1 SEHNR, CDR2 FQNEAQ (reference sequence). Trimming took 4 bases from V and 8 from J, leaving 12 bases between them.

CDR3 region: CASSLAGTGGQETQYF. The CDR3 DNA is TGCGCCAGCAGCTTGGCCGGGACAGGGGGGCAAGAGACCCAGTACTTC. The gene calls are TRBV5-1 and TRBJ2-5, with 11 nucleotides matching TRBD1. There are 16 residues in the CDR3. From germline, CDR1 is SGHRS and CDR2 YFSETQ. V dropped 0 bases and J dropped 2; count of bases not matched to a gene: 3.

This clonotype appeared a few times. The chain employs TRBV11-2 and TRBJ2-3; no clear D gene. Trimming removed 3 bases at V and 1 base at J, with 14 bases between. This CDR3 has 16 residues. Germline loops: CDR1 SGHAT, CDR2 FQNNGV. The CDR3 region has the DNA TGTGCCAGCAGCTTCCGGCGCCCCTCGGGCACAGATACGCAGTATTTT. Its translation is CASSFRRPSGTDTQYF.

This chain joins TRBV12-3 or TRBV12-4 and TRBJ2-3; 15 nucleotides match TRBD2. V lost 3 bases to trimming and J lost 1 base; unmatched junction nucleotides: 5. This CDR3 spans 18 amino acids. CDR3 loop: CASSFGLAGGRGTDTQYF. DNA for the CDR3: TGTGCCAGCAGTTTTGGACTAGCGGGGGGGCGGGGCACAGATACGCAGTATTTT.

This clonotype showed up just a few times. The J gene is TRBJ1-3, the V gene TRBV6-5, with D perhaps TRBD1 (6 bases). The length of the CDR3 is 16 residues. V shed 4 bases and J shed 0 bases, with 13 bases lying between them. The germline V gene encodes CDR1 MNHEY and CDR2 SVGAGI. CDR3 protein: CASSSTGPDSGNTIYF. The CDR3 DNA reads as TGTGCCAGCAGTTCGACAGGCCCCGACTCTGGAAACACCATATATTTT.

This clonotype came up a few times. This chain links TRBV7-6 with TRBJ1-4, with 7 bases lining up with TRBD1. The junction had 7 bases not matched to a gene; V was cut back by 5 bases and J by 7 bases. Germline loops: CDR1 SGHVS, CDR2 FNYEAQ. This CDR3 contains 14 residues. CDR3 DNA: TGTGCCAGCAGCACAGGGGACAGTGGTGAAAAACTGTTTTTT. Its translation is CASSTGDSGEKLFF.

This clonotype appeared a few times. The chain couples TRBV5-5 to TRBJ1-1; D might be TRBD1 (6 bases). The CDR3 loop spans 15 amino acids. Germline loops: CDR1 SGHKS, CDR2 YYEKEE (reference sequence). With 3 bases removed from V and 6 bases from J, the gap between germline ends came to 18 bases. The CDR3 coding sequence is TGTGCCAGCAGCTGGAACTTACAGGGACACGCTGAAGCTTTCTTT. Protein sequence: CASSWNLQGHAEAFF.

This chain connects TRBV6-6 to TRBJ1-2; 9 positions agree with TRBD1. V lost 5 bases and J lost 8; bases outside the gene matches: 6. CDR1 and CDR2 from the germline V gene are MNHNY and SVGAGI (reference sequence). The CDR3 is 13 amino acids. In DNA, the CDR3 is TGTGCCAGCAGTGAACAGGGGGCAGGAGGCTACACCTTC. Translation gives CASSEQGAGGYTF.

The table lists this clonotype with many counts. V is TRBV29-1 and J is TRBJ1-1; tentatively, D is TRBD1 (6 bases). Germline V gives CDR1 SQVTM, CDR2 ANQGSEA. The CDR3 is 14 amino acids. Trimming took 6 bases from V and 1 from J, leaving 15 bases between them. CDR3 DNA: TGCAGCGTGCGAAACAGGGCTTCGAACACTGAAGCTTTCTTT. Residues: CSVRNRASNTEAFF.

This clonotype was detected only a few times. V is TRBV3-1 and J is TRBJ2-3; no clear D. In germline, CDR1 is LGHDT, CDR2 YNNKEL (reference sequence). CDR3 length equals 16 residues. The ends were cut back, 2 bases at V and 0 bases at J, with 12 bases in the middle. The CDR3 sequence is CASSQSGERSTDTQYF. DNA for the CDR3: TGTGCCAGCAGCCAATCAGGAGAGCGCAGCACAGATACGCAGTATTTT.

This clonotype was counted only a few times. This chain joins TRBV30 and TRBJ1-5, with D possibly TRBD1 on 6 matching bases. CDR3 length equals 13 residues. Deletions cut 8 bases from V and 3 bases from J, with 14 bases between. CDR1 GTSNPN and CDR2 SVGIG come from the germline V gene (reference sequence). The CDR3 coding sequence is TGTGCCGCCTCTGGGGGGGCCAATCAGCCCCAGCATTTT. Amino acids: CAASGGANQPQHF.

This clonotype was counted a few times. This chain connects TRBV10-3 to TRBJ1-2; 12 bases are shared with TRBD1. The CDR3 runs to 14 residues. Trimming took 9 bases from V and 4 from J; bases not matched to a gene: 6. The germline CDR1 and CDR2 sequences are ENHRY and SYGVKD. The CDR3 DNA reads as TGTGCCATGGGACAGGGGGCGACCCCCTATGGCTACACCTTC. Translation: CAMGQGATPYGYTF.

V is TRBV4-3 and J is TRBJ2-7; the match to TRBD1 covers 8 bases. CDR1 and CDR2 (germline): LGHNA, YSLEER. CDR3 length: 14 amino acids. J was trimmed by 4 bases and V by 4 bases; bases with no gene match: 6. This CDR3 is CASSPRDRPYEQYF. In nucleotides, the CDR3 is TGCGCCAGCAGCCCCCGGGACAGGCCATACGAGCAGTACTTC.

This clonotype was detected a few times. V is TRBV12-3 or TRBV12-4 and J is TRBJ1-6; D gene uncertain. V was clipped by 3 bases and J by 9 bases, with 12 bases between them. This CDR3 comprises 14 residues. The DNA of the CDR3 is TGTGCCAGCAGTTTTGGCAGAGGCACTTCACCCCTCCACTTT. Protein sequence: CASSFGRGTSPLHF.

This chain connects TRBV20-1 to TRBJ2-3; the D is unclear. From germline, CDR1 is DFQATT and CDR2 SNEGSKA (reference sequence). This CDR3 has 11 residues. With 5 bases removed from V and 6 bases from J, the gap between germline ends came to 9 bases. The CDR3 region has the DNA TGCAGTGCTTTCTTGGTGGATACGCAGTATTTT. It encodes CSAFLVDTQYF.

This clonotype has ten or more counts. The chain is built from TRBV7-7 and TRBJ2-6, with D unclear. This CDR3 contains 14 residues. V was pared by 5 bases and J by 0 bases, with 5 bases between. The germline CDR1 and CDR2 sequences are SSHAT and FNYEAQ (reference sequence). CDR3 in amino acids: CASSPSSGANVLTF. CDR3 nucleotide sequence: TGTGCCAGCAGCCCGAGCTCTGGGGCCAACGTCCTGACTTTC.

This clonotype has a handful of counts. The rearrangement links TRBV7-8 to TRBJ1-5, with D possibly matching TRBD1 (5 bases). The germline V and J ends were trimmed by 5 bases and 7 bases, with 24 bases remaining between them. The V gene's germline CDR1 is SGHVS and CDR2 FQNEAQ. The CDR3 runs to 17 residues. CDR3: CASSPSTRGGGGQPQHF. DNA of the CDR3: TGTGCCAGCAGCCCATCAACCCGAGGCGGCGGGGGGCAGCCCCAGCATTTT. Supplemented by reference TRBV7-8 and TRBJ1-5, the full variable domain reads GAGVSQSPRYKVAKRGQDVALRCDPISGHVSLFWYQQALGQGPEFLTYFQNEAQLDKSGLPSDRFFAERPEGSVSTLKIQRTQQEDSAVYLCASSPSTRGGGGQPQHFGDGTRLSIL.

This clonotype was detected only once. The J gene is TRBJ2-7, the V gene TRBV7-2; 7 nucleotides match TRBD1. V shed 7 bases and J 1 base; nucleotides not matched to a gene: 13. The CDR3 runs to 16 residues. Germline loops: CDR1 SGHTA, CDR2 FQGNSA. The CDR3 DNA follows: TGTGCCAGCACCTCTCGAGGGGGCCTACCATCCTACGAGCAGTACTTC. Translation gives CASTSRGGLPSYEQYF.

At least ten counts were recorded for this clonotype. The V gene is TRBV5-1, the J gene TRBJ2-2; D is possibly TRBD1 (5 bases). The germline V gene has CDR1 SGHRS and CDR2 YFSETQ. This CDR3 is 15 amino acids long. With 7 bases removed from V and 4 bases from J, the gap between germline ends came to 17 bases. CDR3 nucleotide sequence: TGCGCCAGCCGATGGGGCGGTTCAGGCACCGGGGAGCTGTTTTTT. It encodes CASRWGGSGTGELFF.

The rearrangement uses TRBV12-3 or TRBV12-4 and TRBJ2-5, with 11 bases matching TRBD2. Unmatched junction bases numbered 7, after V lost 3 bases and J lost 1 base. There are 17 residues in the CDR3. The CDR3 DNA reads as TGTGCCAGCAGTTTTGGCGCGGGACTAGCGGCCCAAGAGACCCAGTACTTC. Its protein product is CASSFGAGLAAQETQYF.

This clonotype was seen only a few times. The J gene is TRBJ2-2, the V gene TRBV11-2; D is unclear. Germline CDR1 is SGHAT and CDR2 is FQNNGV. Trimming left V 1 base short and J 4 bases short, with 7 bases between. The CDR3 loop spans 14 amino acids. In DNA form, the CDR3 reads TGTGCCAGCAGCTTAGCCAGGACCACCGGGGAGCTGTTTTTT. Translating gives CASSLARTTGELFF.

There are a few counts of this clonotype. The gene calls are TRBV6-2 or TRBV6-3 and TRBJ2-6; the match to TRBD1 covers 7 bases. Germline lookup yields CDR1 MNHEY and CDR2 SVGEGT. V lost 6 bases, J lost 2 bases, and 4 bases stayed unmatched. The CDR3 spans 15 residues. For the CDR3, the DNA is TGTGCCAGCAGGGCCACAGGGGCTGGGGCCAACGTCCTGACTTTC. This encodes CASRATGAGANVLTF.

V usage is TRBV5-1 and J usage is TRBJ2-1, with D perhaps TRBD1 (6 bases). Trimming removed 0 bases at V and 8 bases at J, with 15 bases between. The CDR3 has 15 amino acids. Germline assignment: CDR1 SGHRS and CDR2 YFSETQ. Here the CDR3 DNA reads TGCGCCAGCAGCTTGGCGCAGGGGCATTCAGATGAGCAGTTCTTC. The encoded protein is CASSLAQGHSDEQFF.

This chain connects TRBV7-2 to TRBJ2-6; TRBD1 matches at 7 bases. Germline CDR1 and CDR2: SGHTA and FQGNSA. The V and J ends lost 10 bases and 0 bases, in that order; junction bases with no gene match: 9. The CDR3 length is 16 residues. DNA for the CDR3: TGTGCCATCCCAAGGACAGGCCTCTCTGGGGCCAACGTCCTGACTTTC. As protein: CAIPRTGLSGANVLTF. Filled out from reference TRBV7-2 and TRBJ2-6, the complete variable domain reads GAGVSQSPSNKVTEKGKDVELRCDPISGHTALYWYRQSLGQGLEFLIYFQGNSAPDKSGLPSDRFSAERTGGSVSTLTIQRTQQEDSAVYLCAIPRTGLSGANVLTFGAGSRLTVL.

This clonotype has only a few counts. The CDR3 loop is CASRVSHTDTQYF. CDR3 in DNA: TGCGCCAGTCGCGTTTCCCACACAGATACGCAGTATTTT. The chain joins TRBV5-1 to TRBJ2-3; no clear D. The V end lost 8 bases, the J end lost 2 bases, and 12 bases lay between the germline ends. This CDR3 is built from 13 residues. Germline assignment: CDR1 SGHRS and CDR2 YFSETQ.